The rows below give T cell receptor beta chains drawn from one sample of a study of cytomegalovirus exposure and HLA in healthy donors. The method was immunoSEQ multiplex PCR; TCRdb's version includes in-frame clones alone and lacks a portion of them. The sample includes approximately 98,000 clones, about 94% seen only once; the top ten take roughly 0.67%. The sample comprised PBMCs. These TCRs come from a woman aged 18-29 years in good health and CMV-seronegative. CDR3s include the opening cysteine and the closing phenylalanine or tryptophan. The D gene is left open where the match is weak. Clone size is shown for a subset of rows, as once, few, many or a class of expanded clone.

size	J	V	D	DNA	CDR3
.	TRBJ2-4	TRBV5-8	TRBD1	TGTGCCAGCAGCCGGGACAGGGTAGGATTGGACATTCAGTACTTC	CASSRDRVGLDIQYF
.	TRBJ2-7	TRBV4-1	TRBD2	TGCGCCAGCAGCCAAGAGGGTCGGGGGGGCCTTTACGAGCAGTACTTC	CASSQEGRGGLYEQYF
.	TRBJ1-5	TRBV28	.	TGTGCCAGCAGAAAAACACCTTATAGCAATCAGCCCCAGCATTTT	CASRKTPYSNQPQHF
.	TRBJ2-4	TRBV2	.	TGTGCCAGCAGTCTACCGGGCGACCTAACGGGGTACATTCAGTACTTC	CASSLPGDLTGYIQYF
.	TRBJ2-7	TRBV7-2	TRBD1	TGTGCCAGCAGCCAGGACAGGATTCGGGAGCAGTACTTC	CASSQDRIREQYF
.	TRBJ1-6	TRBV19	.	TGTGCCAGTAGTATAGATGGCAGGGGCGGTTCACCCCTCCACTTT	CASSIDGRGGSPLHF
.	TRBJ1-2	TRBV27	TRBD1	TGTGCCAGCAGTTCGGCCGGGACAGGGGGCCACTATGGCTACACCTTC	CASSSAGTGGHYGYTF
once	TRBJ2-3	TRBV7-2	TRBD2	TGTGCCAGCAGCCGCATAGGGGGACTAGAACTTACCGCCACAGATACGCAGTATTTT	CASSRIGGLELTATDTQYF
.	TRBJ1-1	TRBV5-1	.	TGCGCCAGCAGCTTGGGAGGGGGCACTGAAGCTTTCTTT	CASSLGGGTEAFF
.	TRBJ1-4	TRBV19	.	TGTGCCAGTAGCAGCGGGTGGGAGAAACTGTTTTTT	CASSSGWEKLFF
.	TRBJ1-5	TRBV18	.	TGTGCCAGCTCTCAGGGGAATCAGCCCCAGCATTTT	CASSQGNQPQHF
.	TRBJ2-7	TRBV2	.	TGTGCCAGCAGTGAGGAATGGCGGGGCATCTCCTACGAGCAGTACTTC	CASSEEWRGISYEQYF
.	TRBJ1-5	TRBV19	.	TGTGCCAGTAGCATAACAGGGAGCCAGCCCCAGCATTTT	CASSITGSQPQHF
once	TRBJ1-5	TRBV30	TRBD1	TGTGCCTGGAGTGTGGGGGACAGGGGTGTACAGCCCCAGCATTTT	CAWSVGDRGVQPQHF
few	TRBJ1-5	TRBV6-1	TRBD1	TGTGCCAGCAGTGAAGGACAGGGAAGAAGGTATAGCAATCAGCCCCAGCATTTT	CASSEGQGRRYSNQPQHF
.	TRBJ1-2	TRBV6-5	.	TGTGCCAGCAGTTCTCGGGTTGACTATGGCTACACCTTC	CASSSRVDYGYTF
.	TRBJ2-1	TRBV7-2	.	TGTGCCAGCAGCTTAGGGAGCGGGTACTCCTACAATGAGCAGTTCTTC	CASSLGSGYSYNEQFF
.	TRBJ2-1	TRBV27	.	TGTGCCAGCGGAAGACAGGACTACAATGAGCAGTTCTTC	CASGRQDYNEQFF
once	TRBJ2-3	TRBV28	.	TGTGCCAGCAGTGGGGACTCCGAGGATACGCAGTATTTT	CASSGDSEDTQYF
.	TRBJ2-3	TRBV25-1	TRBD2	TGTGCCAGCAGTGAATGGGGAGGGCGGGGGGCCTCAGATACGCAGTATTTT	CASSEWGGRGASDTQYF
.	TRBJ1-1	TRBV7-2	.	TGTGCCAGCAGCTTAGCCCCATTTGAAGCTTTCTTT	CASSLAPFEAFF
.	TRBJ2-5	TRBV25-1	TRBD1	TGTGCCAGCACTTCACAGGGGGTCCAGTACTTC	CASTSQGVQYF
.	TRBJ2-7	TRBV28	.	TGTGCCAGCACATCCCAAGGGGCAGGGATTCGGGAGCAGTACTTC	CASTSQGAGIREQYF
.	TRBJ1-5	TRBV7-6	TRBD1	TGTGCCAGCAGCTTAGAACCAGGGGGGAATCAGCCCCAGCATTTT	CASSLEPGGNQPQHF
.	TRBJ2-7	TRBV9	.	TGTGCCAGCAGCGTAGACAGTGCCTACGAGCAGTACTTC	CASSVDSAYEQYF
.	TRBJ2-7	TRBV6-1	.	TGTGCCAGCAGTGACGCCGGGGTCCCTTCCTACGAGCAGTACTTC	CASSDAGVPSYEQYF
.	TRBJ2-7	TRBV5-1	TRBD2	TGCGCCAGCAGCCTGGCGGGGGGCCCCGAGCAGTACTTC	CASSLAGGPEQYF
.	TRBJ2-3	TRBV7-9	TRBD2	TGTGCCAGCAGCTTATATCAGCGGGACACAGATACGCAGTATTTT	CASSLYQRDTDTQYF
.	TRBJ2-2	TRBV7-9	TRBD1	TGTGCCAGCAGCTTAGGGGGTTGGACAGGGCCAAACACCGGGGAGCTGTTTTTT	CASSLGGWTGPNTGELFF
.	TRBJ2-1	TRBV27	TRBD2	TGTGCCAGCAGTTTTCTAGCGGGGGGTAATGAGCAGTTCTTC	CASSFLAGGNEQFF
.	TRBJ1-6	TRBV15	.	TGTGCCACCAGCAGAGCGGGCGGGAATTCACCCCTCCACTTT	CATSRAGGNSPLHF
.	TRBJ2-5	TRBV7-8	TRBD2	TGTGCCAGCAGACGGGGACTAGCGGGGGAAGAGACCCAGTACTTC	CASRRGLAGEETQYF
.	TRBJ1-3	TRBV27	.	TGTGCCAGCAGTTTAGACAGCGGAAACACCATATATTTT	CASSLDSGNTIYF
.	TRBJ2-1	TRBV7-9	.	TGTGCCAGCAGTTCGGACTCAAACAATGAGCAGTTCTTC	CASSSDSNNEQFF
.	TRBJ1-1	TRBV7-3	TRBD1	TGTGCCAGCAGTCAGGGGGGAAACTTGAACACTGAAGCTTTCTTT	CASSQGGNLNTEAFF
.	TRBJ1-1	TRBV28	.	TGTGCCAGCAGCCCCCGGACAGTAAACACTGAAGCTTTCTTT	CASSPRTVNTEAFF
.	TRBJ1-2	TRBV5-1	TRBD1	TGCGCCAGCAGCCCGACAGGGTTCATTACCCCTAACTATGGCTACACCTTC	CASSPTGFITPNYGYTF
.	TRBJ1-3	TRBV5-1	.	TGCGCCAGCAGCTTAGACAGGAGCTCTGGAAACACCATATATTTT	CASSLDRSSGNTIYF
once	TRBJ2-5	TRBV7-2	TRBD2	TGTGCCAGCAGCACTCGGAGCGGGGGCTACCGAAGAGAGACCCAGTACTTC	CASSTRSGGYRRETQYF
once	TRBJ1-4	TRBV7-9	.	TGTGCCAGCAGCTCCCCCGGGGTAGGTGACGAAAAACTGTTTTTT	CASSSPGVGDEKLFF
.	TRBJ1-2	TRBV5-1	.	TGCGCCAGCAGCTTGTCTGTTAATAACTATGGCTACACCTTC	CASSLSVNNYGYTF
.	TRBJ2-2	TRBV6-4	.	TGTGCCAGCAGTGACCGGTTGGTTGCGGGGCTGGCCGGGGAGCTGTTTTTT	CASSDRLVAGLAGELFF
.	TRBJ2-1	TRBV7-7	TRBD1	TGTGCCAGCAGCGCAAGACAGGGTAGTTCCTACAATGAGCAGTTCTTC	CASSARQGSSYNEQFF
.	TRBJ1-6	TRBV28	.	TGTGCCAGCAGTAGGAGGAGCTCCTATAATTCACCCCTCCACTTT	CASSRRSSYNSPLHF
.	TRBJ1-2	TRBV9	.	TGTGCCAGCAGCGTAACGGACTATGGCTACACCTTC	CASSVTDYGYTF
.	TRBJ2-5	TRBV2	TRBD1	TGTGCCAGCGTCCAGGGGGCCCGGGAGACCCAGTACTTC	CASVQGARETQYF
.	TRBJ2-7	TRBV7-3	TRBD2	TGTGCCAGCAGCTTTGGGGGGGACGCCTACGAGCAGTACTTC	CASSFGGDAYEQYF
.	TRBJ2-1	TRBV4-1	.	TGCGCCAGCAGCCAAGAATTCCGGGATCTCTACAATGAGCAGTTCTTC	CASSQEFRDLYNEQFF
.	TRBJ2-1	TRBV7-3	TRBD2	TGTGCCAGCAGCCCCGGGACTAGCGGGGGGCCCCACAATGAGCAGTTCTTC	CASSPGTSGGPHNEQFF
.	TRBJ1-2	TRBV14	.	TGTGCCAGCAGCCAACTGACACAGGCCAGGGGTGGCTACACCTTC	CASSQLTQARGGYTF
few	TRBJ2-3	TRBV7-3	.	TGTGCCAGCAGCATTCCGGGGGATACGCAGTATTTT	CASSIPGDTQYF
.	TRBJ1-2	TRBV20-1	.	TGCAGTGCTACAAAAGCCAATGGCTACACCTTC	CSATKANGYTF
.	TRBJ2-2	TRBV7-9	TRBD1	TGTGCCAGCAGCTTATCCGACAGGGTCCGGGAGCTGTTTTTT	CASSLSDRVRELFF
.	TRBJ1-1	TRBV6-5	.	TGTGCCAGCAGTACCATCGGGGACACTGAAGCTTTCTTT	CASSTIGDTEAFF
.	TRBJ2-5	TRBV4-1	.	TGCGCCAGCAGCCAAGTCGACAGCAAAGAGACCCAGTACTTC	CASSQVDSKETQYF
.	TRBJ1-4	TRBV6-1	TRBD1	TGTGCCAGCAGTGAATGGAGACAGGGGTTTGATGAAAAACTGTTTTTT	CASSEWRQGFDEKLFF
.	TRBJ1-2	TRBV9	TRBD1	TGTGCCAGCAGCGCCGGGACAGCCCTCTATGGCTACACCTTC	CASSAGTALYGYTF
.	TRBJ2-3	TRBV7-2	TRBD2	TGTGCCAGCAGCTTGGGCGGGGGGGCAGATACGCAGTATTTT	CASSLGGGADTQYF
.	TRBJ2-2	TRBV28	.	TGTGCCAGCAGCTTCCCGACAGGCGTCGGGGAGCTGTTTTTT	CASSFPTGVGELFF